A selection of T cell receptor beta chains follows, all from one sample in a study of blood T cell repertoires in COVID-19. Only in-frame clones appear in the TCRdb table, and some are missing; sequencing was by immunoSEQ multiplex PCR. Found here are over 95,000 clones, around 85% of them singletons; the top ten hold 10% to 15%. Sequences were obtained from peripheral blood. The receptors derive from a human donor in a cohort sampled during active COVID-19. Both conserved end residues are trimmed from each CDR3. Each record gives: V gene, J gene, CDR3 length, D gene, CDR3 protein. D genes are given only for firm matches.

V gene: TRBV28; J gene: TRBJ2-7; CDR3 length: 13; D gene: NA; CDR3 protein: ASSLRTGPEYEQY
V gene: TRBV5-4; J gene: TRBJ2-5; CDR3 length: 12; D gene: NA; CDR3 protein: AIPGLRVRETQY
V gene: TRBV18; J gene: TRBJ1-3; CDR3 length: 11; D gene: NA; CDR3 protein: ASSPLREDTIY
V gene: TRBV20-1; J gene: TRBJ2-7; CDR3 length: 9; D gene: NA; CDR3 protein: SATHGNEQY
V gene: TRBV19; J gene: TRBJ2-3; CDR3 length: 10; D gene: NA; CDR3 protein: ASSIDDSTQY
V gene: TRBV7-2; J gene: TRBJ2-4; CDR3 length: 16; D gene: TRBD2; CDR3 protein: ASSPGLAGGLAKNIQY
V gene: TRBV7-2; J gene: TRBJ2-3; CDR3 length: 14; D gene: TRBD2; CDR3 protein: ASTQLQRGATDTQY
V gene: TRBV6-5; J gene: TRBJ1-1; CDR3 length: 11; D gene: TRBD1; CDR3 protein: ASSNRQGSEAF
V gene: TRBV7-2; J gene: TRBJ2-7; CDR3 length: 11; D gene: TRBD1; CDR3 protein: ASSWDRASEQY
V gene: TRBV19; J gene: TRBJ2-7; CDR3 length: 12; D gene: NA; CDR3 protein: ASSLQGKTYEQY
V gene: TRBV11-1; J gene: TRBJ2-1; CDR3 length: 12; D gene: TRBD2; CDR3 protein: ASSSLSGGNEQF
V gene: TRBV29-1; J gene: TRBJ2-7; CDR3 length: 12; D gene: TRBD1; CDR3 protein: SVTGQGASYEQY
V gene: TRBV28; J gene: TRBJ1-5; CDR3 length: 14; D gene: NA; CDR3 protein: ASSLGASRGYQPQH
V gene: TRBV24-1; J gene: TRBJ2-7; CDR3 length: 20; D gene: TRBD1; CDR3 protein: ATSDRVRGRWDTGVLVGEQY
V gene: TRBV19; J gene: TRBJ1-1; CDR3 length: 11; D gene: NA; CDR3 protein: ASTQGSGTEAF
V gene: TRBV7-9; J gene: TRBJ1-3; CDR3 length: 13; D gene: NA; CDR3 protein: ASSLQRSSGNTIY
V gene: TRBV7-2; J gene: TRBJ1-6; CDR3 length: 12; D gene: NA; CDR3 protein: ASSLSQGSVPLH
V gene: TRBV7-2; J gene: TRBJ2-3; CDR3 length: 12; D gene: NA; CDR3 protein: ASSPTGGTDTQY
V gene: TRBV19; J gene: TRBJ1-5; CDR3 length: 12; D gene: NA; CDR3 protein: ASLWRQFNQPQH
V gene: TRBV5-6; J gene: TRBJ1-3; CDR3 length: 15; D gene: TRBD1; CDR3 protein: ASSEPPGTDSGNTIY
V gene: TRBV6-5; J gene: TRBJ1-5; CDR3 length: 13; D gene: NA; CDR3 protein: ASSTGSYSNQPQH
V gene: TRBV28; J gene: TRBJ1-5; CDR3 length: 13; D gene: NA; CDR3 protein: ASSFGSDSNQPQH
V gene: TRBV19; J gene: TRBJ1-2; CDR3 length: 12; D gene: NA; CDR3 protein: ASSASQGIDGYT
V gene: TRBV27; J gene: TRBJ2-1; CDR3 length: 13; D gene: NA; CDR3 protein: ASRGRGAYYNEQF
V gene: TRBV7-2; J gene: TRBJ1-1; CDR3 length: 12; D gene: NA; CDR3 protein: ASSSRGGTSEAF
V gene: TRBV7-9; J gene: TRBJ2-7; CDR3 length: 16; D gene: NA; CDR3 protein: ASSPPLTTGSQENEQY
V gene: TRBV4-1; J gene: TRBJ1-6; CDR3 length: 14; D gene: TRBD1; CDR3 protein: ASSPLGGGLGSPLH
V gene: TRBV20-1; J gene: TRBJ2-1; CDR3 length: 12; D gene: TRBD2; CDR3 protein: SASLGTSGPSQF
V gene: TRBV6-6; J gene: TRBJ1-6; CDR3 length: 14; D gene: TRBD1; CDR3 protein: ASSYTIQGAQSPLH
V gene: TRBV18; J gene: TRBJ2-7; CDR3 length: 12; D gene: NA; CDR3 protein: ASSPLDSSYEQY
V gene: TRBV7-6; J gene: TRBJ2-7; CDR3 length: 11; D gene: TRBD1; CDR3 protein: ASSLPGGNEQY
V gene: TRBV25-1; J gene: TRBJ2-5; CDR3 length: 10; D gene: NA; CDR3 protein: ATGQFQETQY
V gene: TRBV24-1; J gene: TRBJ2-3; CDR3 length: 13; D gene: TRBD1; CDR3 protein: ATSDSRQGPDTQY
V gene: TRBV12-3/TRBV12-4; J gene: TRBJ2-1; CDR3 length: 10; D gene: NA; CDR3 protein: ASSLVRDEQF
V gene: TRBV5-1; J gene: TRBJ1-2; CDR3 length: 11; D gene: NA; CDR3 protein: ASSLASGDGYT
V gene: TRBV7-2; J gene: TRBJ1-5; CDR3 length: 13; D gene: NA; CDR3 protein: ASSLVPNSNQPQH
V gene: TRBV24-1; J gene: TRBJ1-2; CDR3 length: 13; D gene: TRBD1; CDR3 protein: ATTTWDRRNYGYT
V gene: TRBV5-4; J gene: TRBJ2-3; CDR3 length: 13; D gene: TRBD2; CDR3 protein: ASSLVGRGGEAQY
V gene: TRBV9; J gene: TRBJ1-2; CDR3 length: 12; D gene: NA; CDR3 protein: ASSAGRDLYGYT
V gene: TRBV19; J gene: TRBJ1-5; CDR3 length: 14; D gene: NA; CDR3 protein: ASRLTGSFKNQPQH
V gene: TRBV6-2/TRBV6-3; J gene: TRBJ1-5; CDR3 length: 13; D gene: TRBD1; CDR3 protein: ASSYWGTGNQPQH
V gene: TRBV25-1; J gene: TRBJ2-7; CDR3 length: 11; D gene: NA; CDR3 protein: ASSGRRSYEQY